This record concerns one T cell receptor beta chain sequence. This CDR3 is built from 13 residues. Germline CDR1 is MNHEY and CDR2 is SMNVEV (reference sequence). V was cut by 5 bases and J by 6 bases, with 14 bases left in between. Vbeta (60) and Jbeta (13) primers were used in the PCR. Libraries were prepared by immunoSEQ multiplex PCR; TCRdb keeps only in-frame clonotypes and omits some of them. The repertoire holds about 140,000 clones, with over 60% as singletons. The sample belongs to a study of cytomegalovirus exposure and HLA in healthy donors. Overall study: Unique TCRs numbering approximately 80 million, obtained from HLA-typed donors, made up an early data release.

The clonotype comes from a woman aged 55-70 years in good health and CMV-seronegative. The chain links TRBV27 to TRBJ2-7, with D perhaps TRBD1 (5 bases). Material for sequencing was PBMCs. CDR3: CASSNSPQGEQYF. CDR3 in DNA: TGTGCCAGCAGTAACAGTCCTCAGGGCGAGCAGTACTTC.